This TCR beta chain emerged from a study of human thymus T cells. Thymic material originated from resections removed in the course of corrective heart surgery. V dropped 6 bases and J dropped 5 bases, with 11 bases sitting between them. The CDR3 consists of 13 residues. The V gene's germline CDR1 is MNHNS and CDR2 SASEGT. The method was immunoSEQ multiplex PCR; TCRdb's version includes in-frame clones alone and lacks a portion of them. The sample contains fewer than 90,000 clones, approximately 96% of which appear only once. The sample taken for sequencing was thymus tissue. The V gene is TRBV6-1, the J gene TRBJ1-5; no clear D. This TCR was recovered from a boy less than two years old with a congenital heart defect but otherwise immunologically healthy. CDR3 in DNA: TGTGCCAGCAGAGAGGGCCGAGATCAGCCCCAGCATTTT. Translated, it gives CASREGRDQPQHF.